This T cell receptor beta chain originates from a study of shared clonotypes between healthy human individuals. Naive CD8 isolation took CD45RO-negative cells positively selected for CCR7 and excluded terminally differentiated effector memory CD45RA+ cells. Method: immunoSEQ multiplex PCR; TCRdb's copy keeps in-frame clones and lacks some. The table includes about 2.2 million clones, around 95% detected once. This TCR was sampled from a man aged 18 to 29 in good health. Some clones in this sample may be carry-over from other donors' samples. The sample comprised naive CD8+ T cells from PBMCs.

In DNA, the CDR3 is TGTGCCAGCAGTGATACCCGGGACGGCAGCTACACTGAAGCTTTCTTT. Encoded protein: CASSDTRDGSYTEAFF. This chain joins TRBV25-1 and TRBJ1-1; possibly TRBD1 for D (5 bases). Per germline, CDR1 MGHDK and CDR2 SYGVNS. Trimming removed 3 bases from V and 3 bases from J, with 17 bases in between. The CDR3 has 16 amino acids.